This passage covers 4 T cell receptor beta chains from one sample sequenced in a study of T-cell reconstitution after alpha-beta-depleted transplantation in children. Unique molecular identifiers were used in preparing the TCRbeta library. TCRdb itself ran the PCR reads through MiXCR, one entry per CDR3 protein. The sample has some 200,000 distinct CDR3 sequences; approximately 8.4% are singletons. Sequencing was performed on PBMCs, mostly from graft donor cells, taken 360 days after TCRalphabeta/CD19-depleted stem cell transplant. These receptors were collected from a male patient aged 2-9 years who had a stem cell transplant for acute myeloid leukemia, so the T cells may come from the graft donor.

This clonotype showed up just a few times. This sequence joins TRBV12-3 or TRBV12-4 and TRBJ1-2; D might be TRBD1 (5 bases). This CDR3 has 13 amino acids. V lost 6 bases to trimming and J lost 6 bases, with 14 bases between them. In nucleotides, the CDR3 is TGTGCCAGCAGAGGGCTAGCCAGGGATGGCTACACCTTC. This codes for CASRGLARDGYTF.

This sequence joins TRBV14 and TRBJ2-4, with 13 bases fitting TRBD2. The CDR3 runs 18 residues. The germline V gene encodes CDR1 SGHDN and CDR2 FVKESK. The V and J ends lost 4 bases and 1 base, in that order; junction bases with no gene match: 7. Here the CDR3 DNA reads TGTGCCAGCAGCCGACTAGCGGGAGGAGGATGGGCCAAAAACATTCAGTACTTC. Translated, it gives CASSRLAGGGWAKNIQYF. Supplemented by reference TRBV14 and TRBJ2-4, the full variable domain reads EAGVTQFPSHSVIEKGQTVTLRCDPISGHDNLYWYRRVMGKEIKFLLHFVKESKQDESGMPNNRFLAERTGGTYSTLKVQPAELEDSGVYFCASSRLAGGGWAKNIQYFGAGTRLSVL.

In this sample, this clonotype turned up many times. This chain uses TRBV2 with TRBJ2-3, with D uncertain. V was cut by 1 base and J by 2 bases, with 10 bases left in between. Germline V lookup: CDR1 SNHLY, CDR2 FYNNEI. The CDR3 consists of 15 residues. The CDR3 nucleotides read TGTGCCAGCAGTGAAGACAGTTGGATCACAGATACGCAGTATTTT. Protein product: CASSEDSWITDTQYF.

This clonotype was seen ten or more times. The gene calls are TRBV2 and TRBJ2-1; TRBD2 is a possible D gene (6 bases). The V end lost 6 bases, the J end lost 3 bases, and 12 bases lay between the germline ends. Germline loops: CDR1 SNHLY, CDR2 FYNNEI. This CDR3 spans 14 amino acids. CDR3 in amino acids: CASRGTPHYNEQFF. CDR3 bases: TGTGCCAGCAGGGGGACTCCCCACTACAATGAGCAGTTCTTC. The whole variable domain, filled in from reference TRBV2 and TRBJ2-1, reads EPEVTQTPSHQVTQMGQEVILRCVPISNHLYFYWYRQILGQKVEFLVSFYNNEISEKSEIFDDQFSVERPDGSNFTLKIRSTKLEDSAMYFCASRGTPHYNEQFFGPGTRLTVL.